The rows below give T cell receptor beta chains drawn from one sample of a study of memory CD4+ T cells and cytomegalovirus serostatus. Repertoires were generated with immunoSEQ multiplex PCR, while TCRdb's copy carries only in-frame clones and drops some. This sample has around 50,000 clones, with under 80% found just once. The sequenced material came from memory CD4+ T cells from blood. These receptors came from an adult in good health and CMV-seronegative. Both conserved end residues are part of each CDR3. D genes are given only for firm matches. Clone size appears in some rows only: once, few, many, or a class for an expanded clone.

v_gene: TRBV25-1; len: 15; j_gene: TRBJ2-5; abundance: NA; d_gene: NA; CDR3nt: TGTGCCAGCAGTGAAGGGACATCTTTCATGAAGACCCAGTACTTC; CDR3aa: CASSEGTSFMKTQYF
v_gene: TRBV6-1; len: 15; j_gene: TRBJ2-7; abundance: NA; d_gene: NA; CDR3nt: TGTGCCAGCAGTGAACGGACGGCCGGCTCCTACGAGCAGTACTTC; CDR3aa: CASSERTAGSYEQYF
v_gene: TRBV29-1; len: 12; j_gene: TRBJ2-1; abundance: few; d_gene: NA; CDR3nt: TGCAGCGCCGTACTAGAATATGATGAGCAGTTCTTC; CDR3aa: CSAVLEYDEQFF
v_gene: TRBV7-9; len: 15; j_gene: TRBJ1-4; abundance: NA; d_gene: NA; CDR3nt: TGTGCCAGCAGCTCTGGACAAGCAACTAATGAAAAACTGTTTTTT; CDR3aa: CASSSGQATNEKLFF
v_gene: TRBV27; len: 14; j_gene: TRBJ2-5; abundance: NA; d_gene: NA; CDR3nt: TGTGCCAGCAGTTTACGAGCGGTACAAGAGACCCAGTACTTC; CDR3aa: CASSLRAVQETQYF
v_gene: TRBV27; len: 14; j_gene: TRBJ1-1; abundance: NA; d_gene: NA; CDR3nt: TGTGCCAGCAGTTTGAGAAGGGGTCAGGCTGAAGCTTTCTTT; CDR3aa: CASSLRRGQAEAFF
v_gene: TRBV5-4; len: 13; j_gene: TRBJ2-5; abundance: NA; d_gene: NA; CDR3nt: TGTGCCAGCAGCTTGGCAGGAGGAGAGACCCAGTACTTC; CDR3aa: CASSLAGGETQYF
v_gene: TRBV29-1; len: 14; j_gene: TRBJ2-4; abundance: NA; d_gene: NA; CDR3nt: TGCAGCGTTGCCCCTTTAGGGGCGTGGAACATTCAGTACTTC; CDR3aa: CSVAPLGAWNIQYF
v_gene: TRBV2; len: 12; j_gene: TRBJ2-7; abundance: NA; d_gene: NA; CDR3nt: TGTGCCAGCAGTGTAATGTCCTACGAGCAGTACTTC; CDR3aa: CASSVMSYEQYF
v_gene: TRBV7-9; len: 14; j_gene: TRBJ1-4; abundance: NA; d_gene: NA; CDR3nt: TGTGCCAGCAGCGTAAGTCAGGCGGGTGAAAAACTGTTTTTT; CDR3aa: CASSVSQAGEKLFF
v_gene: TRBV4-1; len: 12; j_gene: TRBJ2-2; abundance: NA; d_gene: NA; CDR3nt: TGCGCCAGCAGCCAAGACAGAATGGAGCTGTTTTTT; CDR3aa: CASSQDRMELFF
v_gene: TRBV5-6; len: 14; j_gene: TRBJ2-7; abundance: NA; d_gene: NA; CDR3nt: TGTGCCAGCAGCTTCTGGGGGGGCTACTACGAGCAGTACTTC; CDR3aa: CASSFWGGYYEQYF
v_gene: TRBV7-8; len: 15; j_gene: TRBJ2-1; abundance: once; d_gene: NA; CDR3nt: TGTGCCAGCACCGGTGTACCGGACGACTACAATGAGCAGTTCTTC; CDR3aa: CASTGVPDDYNEQFF
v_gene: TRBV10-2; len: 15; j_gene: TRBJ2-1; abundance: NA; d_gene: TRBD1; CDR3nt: TGCGCCAGCAGTGACCTGACAGGGGGTAATGTTGAGCAGTTCTTC; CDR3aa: CASSDLTGGNVEQFF
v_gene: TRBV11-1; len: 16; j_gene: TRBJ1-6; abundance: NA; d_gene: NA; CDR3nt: TGTGCCAGCAGCTTGTTCAGGGACTCTGGGAATTCACCCCTCCACTTT; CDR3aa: CASSLFRDSGNSPLHF
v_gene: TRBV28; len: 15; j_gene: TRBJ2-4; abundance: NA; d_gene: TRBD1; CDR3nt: TGTGCCAGCAGAGAACAGGGGGCGATGGTCAACATTCAGTACTTC; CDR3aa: CASREQGAMVNIQYF
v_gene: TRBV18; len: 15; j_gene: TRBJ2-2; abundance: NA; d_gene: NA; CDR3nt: TGTGCCAGCTCCCGAGACAGAAGTATTACCCGGGAGCTGTTTTTT; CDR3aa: CASSRDRSITRELFF
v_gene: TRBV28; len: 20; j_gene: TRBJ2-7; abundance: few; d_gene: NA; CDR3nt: TGTGCCAGCAGTTTTTTTGGAGGTCTGGTAAATTCTCCTAATACCTACGAGCAGTACTTC; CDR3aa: CASSFFGGLVNSPNTYEQYF
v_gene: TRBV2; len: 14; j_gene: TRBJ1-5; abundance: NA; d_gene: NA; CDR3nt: TGTGCCAGCAGTGAATCTGCGGGGTTTCAGCCCCAGCATTTT; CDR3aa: CASSESAGFQPQHF
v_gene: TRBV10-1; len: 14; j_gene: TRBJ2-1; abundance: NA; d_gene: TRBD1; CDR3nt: TGCGCCAGCAGTAGGTCAGGGGGAAAAAATGAGCAGTTCTTC; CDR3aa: CASSRSGGKNEQFF
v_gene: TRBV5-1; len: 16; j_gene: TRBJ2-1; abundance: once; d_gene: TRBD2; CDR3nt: TGCGCCAGCAGCTTGGATAGCGGGATCCCCTACAATGAGCAGTTCTTC; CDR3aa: CASSLDSGIPYNEQFF
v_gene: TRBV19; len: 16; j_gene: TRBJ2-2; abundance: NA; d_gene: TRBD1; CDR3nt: TGTGCCAGTAGTCGAGAGACAGGGGGCGGGACCGGGGAGCTGTTTTTT; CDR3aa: CASSRETGGGTGELFF
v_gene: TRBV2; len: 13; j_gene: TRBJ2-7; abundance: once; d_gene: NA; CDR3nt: TGTGCCAGCAGTTGGATACCATCCTACGAGCAGTACTTC; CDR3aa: CASSWIPSYEQYF
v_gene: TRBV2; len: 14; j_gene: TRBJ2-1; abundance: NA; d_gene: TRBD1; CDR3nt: TGTGCCAGCAGTGGGACAGGGGGCGACCCGAAGCAGTTCTTC; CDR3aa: CASSGTGGDPKQFF
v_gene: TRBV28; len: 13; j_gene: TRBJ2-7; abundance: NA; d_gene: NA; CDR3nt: TGTGCCAGCAGTTTAAATAGAGCTTACGAGCAGTACTTC; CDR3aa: CASSLNRAYEQYF
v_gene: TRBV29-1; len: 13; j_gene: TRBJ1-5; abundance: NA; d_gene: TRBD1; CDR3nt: TGCAGCGTTGAATGGGACAGGAATCAGCCCCAGCATTTT; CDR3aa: CSVEWDRNQPQHF
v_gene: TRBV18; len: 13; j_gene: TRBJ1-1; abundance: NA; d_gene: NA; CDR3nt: TGTGCCAGCTCGGAGGGGGGGGCCACTGAAGCTTTCTTT; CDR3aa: CASSEGGATEAFF
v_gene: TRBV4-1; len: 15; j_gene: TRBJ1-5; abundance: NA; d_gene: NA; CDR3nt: TGCGCCAGCAGCCAAGAGTGGGGGGTGGGTCAGCCCCAGCATTTT; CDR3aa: CASSQEWGVGQPQHF
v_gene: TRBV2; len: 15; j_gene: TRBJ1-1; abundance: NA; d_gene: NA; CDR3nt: TGTGCCAGCAGAAACCTACAGGGCGCGAACACTGAAGCTTTCTTT; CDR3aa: CASRNLQGANTEAFF
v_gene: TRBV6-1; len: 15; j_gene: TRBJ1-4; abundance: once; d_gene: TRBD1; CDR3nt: TGTGCCAGCAGGAAAGGGACAGGGGGTCGTGAAAAACTGTTTTTT; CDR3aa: CASRKGTGGREKLFF
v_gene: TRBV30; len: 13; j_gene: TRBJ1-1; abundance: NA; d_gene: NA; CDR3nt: TGTGCCTGGAGAGGTCAGGGCAACACTGAAGCTTTCTTT; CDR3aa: CAWRGQGNTEAFF
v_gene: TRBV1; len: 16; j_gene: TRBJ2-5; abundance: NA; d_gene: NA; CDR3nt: TGCACCAGCAGCCAAGGAAATAAGGGGGCTGGAGAGACCCAGTACTTC; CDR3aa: CTSSQGNKGAGETQYF
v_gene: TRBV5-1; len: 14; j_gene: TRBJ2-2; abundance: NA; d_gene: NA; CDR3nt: TGCGCCAGCAGCCCCATTGGAGACACCGGGGAGCTGTTTTTT; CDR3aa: CASSPIGDTGELFF
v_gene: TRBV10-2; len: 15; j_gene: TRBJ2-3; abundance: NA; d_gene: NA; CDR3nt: TGCGCCAGCAGAGAAGGACCTTCTAGCACAGATACGCAGTATTTT; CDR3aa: CASREGPSSTDTQYF
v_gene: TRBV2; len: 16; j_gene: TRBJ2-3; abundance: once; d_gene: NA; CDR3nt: TGTGCCAGCAGTGAAGCGGCGGACAGATTTACAGATACGCAGTATTTT; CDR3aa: CASSEAADRFTDTQYF
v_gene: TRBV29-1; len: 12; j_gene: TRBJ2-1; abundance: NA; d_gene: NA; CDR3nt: TGCAGCGCAAAGCGGTCCTACAATGAGCAGTTCTTC; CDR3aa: CSAKRSYNEQFF